These T cell receptor beta chains were read from a single sample in a study of Graves' ophthalmopathy and Graves' hyperthyroidism. TCRdb itself ran the multiplex PCR reads through MiXCR, one entry per CDR3 protein. The sample yields 500,000 to 600,000 distinct CDR3 sequences, roughly 39% seen once. Sample: peripheral blood or thyroid tissue (not recorded which). Every receptor here comes from an adult man with Graves' hyperthyroidism. The CDR3 runs from the conserved cysteine through the conserved F or W. Each record gives: J gene, clone size, D gene, V gene, CDR3 protein, CDR3 DNA. A D gene is named only where the DNA matches it firmly. Size is stated for part of the rows, as once, few or many counts, or as a class when the clone is expanded.

j_call: TRBJ1-2
clone_size: many
d_call: NA
v_call: TRBV12-3/TRBV12-4
cdr3_aa: CASSFSGYGYTF
cdr3_nt: TGTGCCAGCAGCTTTTCCGGGTATGGCTACACCTTC

j_call: TRBJ1-5
clone_size: NA
d_call: NA
v_call: TRBV2
cdr3_aa: CASSTDSGGNQPQHF
cdr3_nt: TGTGCCAGCAGTACCGATTCGGGGGGTAATCAGCCCCAGCATTTT

j_call: TRBJ1-2
clone_size: NA
d_call: TRBD1
v_call: TRBV20-1
cdr3_aa: CSTVPRDREVSRYGYTF
cdr3_nt: TGCAGCACCGTGCCCCGGGACAGGGAGGTTAGTCGCTATGGCTACACCTTC

j_call: TRBJ2-2
clone_size: many
d_call: TRBD2
v_call: TRBV7-7
cdr3_aa: CASSSRSGRAATGELFF
cdr3_nt: TGTGCTAGCAGCTCCCGTAGCGGGAGGGCCGCCACCGGGGAGCTGTTTTTT

j_call: TRBJ2-7
clone_size: NA
d_call: TRBD2
v_call: TRBV20-1
cdr3_aa: CSARGLRGGLAGDHREQYF
cdr3_nt: TGCAGTGCTAGAGGATTGAGGGGAGGCCTAGCGGGAGACCACAGGGAGCAGTACTTC

j_call: TRBJ2-3
clone_size: NA
d_call: TRBD2
v_call: TRBV7-3
cdr3_aa: CASSLGTSVADTQYF
cdr3_nt: TGTGCCAGCAGCTTAGGGACTAGCGTCGCAGATACGCAGTATTTT

j_call: TRBJ2-7
clone_size: NA
d_call: NA
v_call: TRBV29-1
cdr3_aa: CSVTGMSEQYF
cdr3_nt: TGCAGCGTTACAGGGATGAGCGAGCAGTACTTC

j_call: TRBJ2-7
clone_size: many
d_call: NA
v_call: TRBV7-9
cdr3_aa: CASSLAPPGQSTYEQYF
cdr3_nt: TGTGCCAGCAGCTTAGCGCCCCCGGGACAAAGCACCTACGAGCAGTACTTC

j_call: TRBJ1-3
clone_size: NA
d_call: NA
v_call: TRBV7-9
cdr3_aa: CASSLQAGGYTIYF
cdr3_nt: TGTGCCAGCAGCTTACAAGCGGGAGGGTACACCATATATTTT

j_call: TRBJ1-1
clone_size: many
d_call: NA
v_call: TRBV9
cdr3_aa: CASSGNQVNTEAFF
cdr3_nt: TGTGCCAGCAGCGGAAACCAAGTGAACACTGAAGCTTTCTTT

j_call: TRBJ1-5
clone_size: NA
d_call: TRBD1
v_call: TRBV7-9
cdr3_aa: CASSSSGGGEQPQHF
cdr3_nt: TGTGCCAGCAGCTCGTCAGGGGGTGGTGAGCAGCCCCAGCATTTT

j_call: TRBJ1-3
clone_size: few
d_call: NA
v_call: TRBV6-5
cdr3_aa: CASSYAAGSGNTIYF
cdr3_nt: TGTGCCAGCAGTTATGCGGCAGGATCTGGAAACACCATATATTTT

j_call: TRBJ1-4
clone_size: NA
d_call: TRBD1
v_call: TRBV12-3/TRBV12-4
cdr3_aa: CASSFLTGTGNEKLFF
cdr3_nt: TGTGCCAGCAGCTTCCTTACCGGGACAGGGAATGAAAAACTGTTTTTT

j_call: TRBJ1-2
clone_size: many
d_call: TRBD1
v_call: TRBV2
cdr3_aa: CASSSGQGTFNGYTF
cdr3_nt: TGTGCCAGCAGCTCCGGACAGGGAACATTTAATGGCTACACCTTC

j_call: TRBJ1-4
clone_size: many
d_call: NA
v_call: TRBV2
cdr3_aa: CASSQRTGATNEKLFF
cdr3_nt: TGTGCCAGCAGTCAACGCACAGGTGCAACTAATGAAAAACTGTTTTTT

j_call: TRBJ1-2
clone_size: NA
d_call: NA
v_call: TRBV2
cdr3_aa: CASSPRPAGYTF
cdr3_nt: TGTGCCAGCAGTCCCCGACCGGCTGGCTACACCTTC

j_call: TRBJ2-3
clone_size: NA
d_call: NA
v_call: TRBV10-3
cdr3_aa: CAISESGGDTQYF
cdr3_nt: TGTGCCATCAGTGAGTCTGGGGGGGATACGCAGTATTTT

j_call: TRBJ2-5
clone_size: many
d_call: NA
v_call: TRBV13
cdr3_aa: CASGSQNSGETQYF
cdr3_nt: TGTGCCAGCGGATCACAGAACTCGGGGGAGACCCAGTACTTC

j_call: TRBJ2-3
clone_size: NA
d_call: NA
v_call: TRBV10-3
cdr3_aa: CAISGHSGGGGQDTQYF
cdr3_nt: TGTGCCATCAGTGGTCATAGCGGAGGAGGTGGTCAGGATACGCAGTATTTT

j_call: TRBJ1-6
clone_size: NA
d_call: NA
v_call: TRBV3-1
cdr3_aa: CASSQDWDGYSPLHF
cdr3_nt: TGTGCCAGCAGCCAAGACTGGGACGGATATTCACCCCTCCACTTT

j_call: TRBJ2-2
clone_size: many
d_call: NA
v_call: TRBV7-6
cdr3_aa: CASSSQLETGELFF
cdr3_nt: TGTGCCAGCAGCTCCCAACTAGAAACCGGGGAGCTGTTTTTT

j_call: TRBJ2-7
clone_size: NA
d_call: TRBD2
v_call: TRBV5-1
cdr3_aa: CASSVAGDSFYEQYF
cdr3_nt: TGTGCCAGCAGCGTAGCGGGGGACAGCTTCTACGAGCAGTACTTC

j_call: TRBJ2-7
clone_size: few
d_call: TRBD1
v_call: TRBV9
cdr3_aa: CASSAGTGRYEQCF
cdr3_nt: TGTGCCAGCAGCGCCGGGACAGGGAGGTACGAGCAGTGCTTC

j_call: TRBJ2-7
clone_size: few
d_call: NA
v_call: TRBV2
cdr3_aa: CASSEGGGYNEQYF
cdr3_nt: TGTGCCAGCAGTGAAGGTGGCGGTTACAATGAGCAGTACTTC

j_call: TRBJ1-2
clone_size: many
d_call: NA
v_call: TRBV15
cdr3_aa: CATSRDEGVGYTF
cdr3_nt: TGTGCCACCAGCAGAGATGAGGGAGTGGGCTACACCTTC

j_call: TRBJ2-1
clone_size: NA
d_call: NA
v_call: TRBV15
cdr3_aa: CATSRETTEQFF
cdr3_nt: TGTGCCACCAGCAGAGAGACGACTGAGCAGTTCTTC

j_call: TRBJ1-5
clone_size: NA
d_call: TRBD1
v_call: TRBV19
cdr3_aa: CSSSQGQRQGAQPQHF
cdr3_nt: TGTTCCAGTAGTCAGGGTCAGAGACAGGGCGCTCAGCCCCAGCATTTT

j_call: TRBJ2-7
clone_size: many
d_call: TRBD1
v_call: TRBV28
cdr3_aa: CASKRTGTYSYEQYF
cdr3_nt: TGTGCCAGCAAGAGGACAGGGACATATTCCTACGAGCAGTACTTC

j_call: TRBJ1-2
clone_size: many
d_call: NA
v_call: TRBV10-3
cdr3_aa: CASSYGPRGNYGYTF
cdr3_nt: TGTGCCAGCAGTTACGGGCCTCGGGGGAACTATGGCTACACCTTC

j_call: TRBJ1-2
clone_size: NA
d_call: TRBD1
v_call: TRBV7-2
cdr3_aa: CASSRDSWGGYGYTF
cdr3_nt: TGTGCCAGCAGCCGGGACAGCTGGGGAGGCTATGGCTACACCTTC

j_call: TRBJ2-1
clone_size: NA
d_call: TRBD2
v_call: TRBV7-6
cdr3_aa: CASSYRTSLNEQFF
cdr3_nt: TGTGCCAGCAGCTACCGGACTAGTCTCAATGAGCAGTTCTTC

j_call: TRBJ2-7
clone_size: NA
d_call: TRBD1
v_call: TRBV4-1
cdr3_aa: CASGLHRDRDYEQYF
cdr3_nt: TGCGCCAGCGGCTTACACCGGGACAGGGACTACGAGCAGTACTTC

j_call: TRBJ2-7
clone_size: NA
d_call: TRBD2
v_call: TRBV29-1
cdr3_aa: CSVSSGREQYF
cdr3_nt: TGCAGCGTTTCTAGCGGGAGGGAGCAGTACTTC

j_call: TRBJ2-2
clone_size: few
d_call: NA
v_call: TRBV5-4
cdr3_aa: CASSLTQGLNTGELFF
cdr3_nt: TGTGCCAGCAGCTTGACACAGGGTTTGAACACCGGGGAGCTGTTTTTT

j_call: TRBJ2-5
clone_size: once
d_call: NA
v_call: TRBV20-1
cdr3_aa: CSARGKETQYF
cdr3_nt: TGCAGTGCTAGGGGGAAAGAGACCCAGTACTTC

j_call: TRBJ2-6
clone_size: NA
d_call: TRBD1
v_call: TRBV20-1
cdr3_aa: CSASPGGAGTGEPGANVLTF
cdr3_nt: TGCAGTGCGTCCCCTGGGGGTGCCGGGACAGGGGAACCTGGGGCCAACGTCCTGACTTTC

j_call: TRBJ1-1
clone_size: NA
d_call: NA
v_call: TRBV7-9
cdr3_aa: CASSDRPGTEALF
cdr3_nt: TGTGCCAGCAGCGACAGGCCGGGGACTGAAGCTCTCTTT

j_call: TRBJ1-6
clone_size: many
d_call: NA
v_call: TRBV5-1
cdr3_aa: CASSSGLAGSPLHF
cdr3_nt: TGCGCCAGCAGCTCCGGACTCGCCGGTTCACCCCTCCACTTT